This T cell receptor (beta chain) was recorded in a study of blood T cell repertoires in COVID-19. This CDR3 comprises 17 residues. Germline CDR1 and CDR2: SGHRS and YFSETQ. With 3 bases clipped from V and 14 bases from J, the junction kept 20 bases outside the gene matches. In the original analysis: Nucleated cell number was recorded as an estimate derived from reference gene primer amplification. TCRdb keeps only in-frame clones here, not all; method: immunoSEQ multiplex PCR. V and J calls and clone size follow that table, whereas D and trimming were derived from the DNA. This sample has 25,000 to 35,000 clones; 78% occur once, and the top ten carry approximately 36%.

The source is a man older than 75 with acute or convalescent COVID-19. Sequences were obtained from peripheral blood. This rearrangement joins TRBV5-1 to TRBJ1-6; TRBD1 matches 7 bases. CDR3 nucleotides: TGCGCCAGCAGCTGGGGCCCCGGCGCAGGGGGGAAGGTGGCCCTCCACTTT. Translation: CASSWGPGAGGKVALHF.